This passage covers 17 T cell receptor beta chains from one sample sequenced in a study of T cell responses to AZD1222 COVID-19 vaccine. Some clones are missing from TCRdb's copy, which holds only in-frame ones; the method was immunoSEQ multiplex PCR. The sample includes around 210,000 clones, about 94% seen only once; the top ten take over 1.5%. Sequenced material: peripheral blood, taken 28 days after the second dose of the MenACWY control vaccine. The receptors originated from an adult who received the MenACWY meningococcal vaccine as a control.

The chain carries TRBV21-1 and TRBJ1-2. TRBV21-1 is classified as a pseudogene. There are 15 residues in the CDR3. In DNA, the CDR3 is TGTGCCAGCCCCTCCCCCGGTATTCCCTTCTATGGCTACACCTTC. Translating gives CASPSPGIPFYGYTF.

This chain uses TRBV19 with TRBJ1-2; D unclear. The V gene lost 4 bases and the J gene lost 2 bases, with 11 bases spanning the gap. This CDR3 contains 14 residues. Per germline, CDR1 LNHDA and CDR2 SQIVND (reference sequence). The CDR3 DNA follows: TGTGCCAGTAGTAAGGGCACAGCAAACTATGGCTACACCTTC. This translates into CASSKGTANYGYTF.

The chain recombines TRBV7-3 with TRBJ1-2; tentatively, D is TRBD1 (5 bases). CDR3 length: 15 amino acids. Trimming shortened V by 0 bases and J by 4 bases, and 12 bases separated the two germline ends. CDR1 and CDR2 from the germline V gene are SGHTA and FQGTGA. The CDR3 sequence is CASSLTGDWAYGYTF. CDR3 in DNA: TGTGCCAGCAGCTTAACAGGGGATTGGGCCTATGGCTACACCTTC. Supplemented by reference TRBV7-3 and TRBJ1-2, the full variable domain reads GAGVSQTPSNKVTEKGKYVELRCDPISGHTALYWYRQSLGQGPEFLIYFQGTGAADDSGLPNDRFFAVRPEGSVSTLKIQRTERGDSAVYLCASSLTGDWAYGYTFGSGTRLTVV.

J is TRBJ2-2 and V is TRBV6-4, with 8 bases identical to TRBD2. V was clipped by 6 bases and J by 6 bases; unmatched bases: 6. This CDR3 spans 14 amino acids. Germline CDR1 MRHNA, CDR2 SNTAGT. CDR3 residues: CASRNGGASGELFF. In DNA, the CDR3 is TGTGCCAGCAGAAACGGGGGGGCCTCCGGGGAGCTGTTTTTT.

The V call is TRBV19, the J call TRBJ1-6; the D is unclear. The CDR3 sequence is 12 residues long. With 5 bases removed from V and 9 bases from J, the gap between germline ends came to 8 bases. Germline values: CDR1 LNHDA, CDR2 SQIVND (reference sequence). CDR3: CASSERFSPLHF. In DNA form, the CDR3 reads TGTGCCAGTAGTGAAAGATTTTCACCCCTCCACTTT.

The chain has TRBV19 and TRBJ2-3; maybe TRBD2 (7 bases). V dropped 7 bases and J dropped 4 bases, with 21 bases sitting between them. Looked up from germline, CDR1 is LNHDA and CDR2 is SQIVND (reference sequence). The length of the CDR3 is 16 residues. The CDR3 region is CASTPWGGALSDTQYF. As DNA, the CDR3 is TGTGCCAGTACCCCCTGGGGGGGGGCACTTTCAGATACGCAGTATTTT.

The chain is built from TRBV11-3 and TRBJ2-1, with 14 positions matching TRBD2. The CDR3 totals 15 residues. V dropped 6 bases and J dropped 8; count of bases not matched to a gene: 6. Germline CDR1 reads SGHNT; CDR2 reads YENEEA. The CDR3 is CASSPPGLAGDEQFF. The CDR3 bases are TGTGCCAGCAGTCCTCCGGGACTAGCGGGAGATGAGCAGTTCTTC.

This clone was found a few times. The chain has TRBV15 and TRBJ2-5, with TRBD1 matching 8 bases. The junction had 19 bases not matched to a gene; V was cut back by 2 bases and J by 5 bases. Germline CDR1 is LNHNV and CDR2 is YYDKDF (reference sequence). The CDR3 is 19 amino acids. In nucleotides, the CDR3 is TGTGCCACCAGCAGAAGTCTTGGGTGGGACAGGCCTGAGTTGGAGACCCAGTACTTC. Its translation is CATSRSLGWDRPELETQYF.

The chain carries TRBV7-9 and TRBJ1-1; D remains unclear. Trimming left V 2 bases short and J 0 bases short, with 7 bases between. CDR3 size: 14 residues. CDR1 is SEHNR and CDR2 is FQNEAQ in the germline V gene (reference sequence). The CDR3 loop reads CASSLTDLNTEAFF. The CDR3 DNA reads as TGTGCCAGCAGCTTAACAGATTTGAACACTGAAGCTTTCTTT.

This chain joins TRBV30 and TRBJ1-1, with no clear D. Germline V lookup: CDR1 GTSNPN, CDR2 SVGIG (reference sequence). This CDR3 is built from 11 residues. V was cut by 4 bases and J by 3 bases, with 6 bases left in between. Here the CDR3 reads CAWTEYTEAFF. Written as DNA, the CDR3 is TGTGCCTGGACAGAATACACTGAAGCTTTCTTT.

The gene calls are TRBV5-1 and TRBJ2-3; D gene uncertain. The germline gives CDR1 SGHRS, CDR2 YFSETQ. Trimming took 4 bases from V and 3 from J, leaving 18 bases between them. CDR3 length equals 16 residues. CDR3 in amino acids: CASSRGDGLGTDTQYF. The DNA of the CDR3 is TGCGCCAGCAGCAGAGGAGACGGGTTAGGAACAGATACGCAGTATTTT.

This chain uses TRBV27 with TRBJ1-2; D gene unclear. Trimming stripped 6 bases from V and 4 bases from J, with 6 bases between. The V gene's germline CDR1 is MNHEY and CDR2 SMNVEV (reference sequence). The CDR3 runs 11 residues. In DNA form, the CDR3 reads TGTGCCAGCAGATCACGCTATGGCTACACCTTC. This codes for CASRSRYGYTF.

This rearrangement joins TRBV6-5 to TRBJ1-3; maybe TRBD1 (5 bases). This CDR3 is 16 amino acids long. In germline, CDR1 is MNHEY, CDR2 SVGAGI. Trimming shortened V by 0 bases and J by 0 bases, and 9 bases separated the two germline ends. CDR3 residues: CASSYSNRFSGNTIYF. The CDR3, as DNA: TGTGCCAGCAGTTACTCGAACAGGTTCTCTGGAAACACCATATATTTT.

CDR3 DNA: TGCGCCAGCAGCTTGGATGGTTCCAGATATGGCTACACCTTC. It specifies CASSLDGSRYGYTF. The chain couples TRBV5-1 to TRBJ1-2; D remains ambiguous. Trimming shortened V by 0 bases and J by 5 bases, and 11 bases separated the two germline ends. The CDR3 is 14 residues long. The V gene's germline CDR1 is SGHRS and CDR2 YFSETQ.

The rearrangement joins TRBV9 to TRBJ1-4; 7 bases fit TRBD1. The CDR3 covers 15 residues. Germline trimming cut 4 bases from V and 8 bases from J; bases unmatched to any gene: 11. Germline CDR1 and CDR2: SGDLS and YYNGEE. The DNA of the CDR3 is TGTGCCAGCAGCTCCGGGGCACAGGGGTTGGAAAAACTGTTTTTT. Translated: CASSSGAQGLEKLFF.

This rearrangement joins TRBV10-3 to TRBJ2-7, with 7 bases fitting TRBD2. The CDR3 loop spans 16 amino acids. The germline gives CDR1 ENHRY, CDR2 SYGVKD. J was trimmed by 1 base and V by 4 bases; bases with no gene match: 10. The DNA for the CDR3 is TGTGCCATCAGTGGAGCCTCTAGCGGACCTTCCTACGAGCAGTACTTC. Residues: CAISGASSGPSYEQYF.

J is TRBJ2-7 and V is TRBV11-2, with D perhaps TRBD2 (5 bases). CDR3 length: 11 residues. Trimming removed 1 base at V and 9 bases at J, with 7 bases between. Germline CDR1 reads SGHAT; CDR2 reads FQNNGV. The CDR3 DNA follows: TGTGCCAGCAGCTTAGGGACTTGGCAGTACTTC. This translates into CASSLGTWQYF. The full variable domain, with the rest looked up from reference TRBV11-2 and TRBJ2-7, is EAGVAQSPRYKIIEKRQSVAFWCNPISGHATLYWYQQILGQGPKLLIQFQNNGVVDDSQLPKDRFSAERLKGVDSTLKIQPAKLEDSAVYLCASSLGTWQYFGPGTRLTVT.